This T cell receptor (beta chain) appears in the sequencing data of a study of long-term antiretroviral therapy in people with HIV. Study-wide context: The immediate-ART recommendation dates to 2015, and the earliest samples predate it by about a decade. Findings of the study overall: There were no data on ART adherence, viral resistance or therapy changes, a gap that limits inferences about post-ART repertoire changes.

Germline CDR1 is SGHTA and CDR2 is FQGTGA. CDR3 length equals 16 residues. The V segment lost 5 bases and the J segment 2 bases; nucleotides outside the gene matches: 9. Researchers report immunoSEQ v3.0 was run at survey level. This table comes from immunoSEQ multiplex PCR, and its TCRdb copy is limited to in-frame clones, with some not included. The table shows about 29,000 clones, with approximately 78% occurring only once. In the United States, treatment was given to all participants with HIV. A remark on this clone: The antigen remains unidentified.

This TCR derives from a man aged 50 to 59 with HIV. This rearrangement joins TRBV7-3 to TRBJ2-3; 8 positions agree with TRBD2. Material: unsorted PBMCs, obtained 2.9 years after starting antiretroviral therapy. CDR3 nucleotides: TGTGCCAGCAGCCATTTCGCGGGGGGCTACACAGATACGCAGTATTTT. This encodes CASSHFAGGYTDTQYF. The entire variable domain, with the rest obtained from reference TRBV7-3 and TRBJ2-3, is as follows: GAGVSQTPSNKVTEKGKYVELRCDPISGHTALYWYRQSLGQGPEFLIYFQGTGAADDSGLPNDRFFAVRPEGSVSTLKIQRTERGDSAVYLCASSHFAGGYTDTQYFGPGTRLTVL.